One T cell receptor (beta chain) is described in this entry. The antigen is undetermined. RNA transcripts were the template, and TCR beta CDR3 regions were amplified from them. First-round RT-PCR employed HTBI primers, with a second-round multiplex PCR after it. TCRdb called the multiplex PCR reads again in MiXCR, with one record for every CDR3 protein. The repertoire holds roughly 600,000 distinct CDR3 sequences, with about 35% as singletons. This sample is drawn from a study of Graves' ophthalmopathy and Graves' hyperthyroidism. Study details: If no ophthalmopathy appeared within 18 months of follow-up, hyperthyroidism was termed stable.

The study's findings and limits: From stable hyperthyroidism, ophthalmopathy was separated by a 13-signature model with 85% to 90% sensitivity and around 79% specificity. Blood shared most expanded thyroid clonotypes above 0.001 frequency.

The sequence was obtained from an adult man with Graves' hyperthyroidism. Source material: peripheral blood or thyroid tissue (not recorded which).

CDR3 residues: CASSSRTHYEQYF. CDR3 nucleotide sequence: TGTGCCAGCAGTTCCCGAACGCACTACGAGCAGTACTTC. The rearrangement joins TRBV2 to TRBJ2-7; D is uncertain. The V and J ends lost 5 bases and 3 bases respectively, with 11 bases between them. The CDR3 sequence is 13 residues long. The germline CDR1 and CDR2 sequences are SNHLY and FYNNEI.